The 14 T cell receptor beta chains given below trace back to one sample, sequenced in a study of blood T cell repertoires in COVID-19. Generated by immunoSEQ multiplex PCR, the TCRdb table keeps only in-frame clones and is missing some. The sample records about 210,000 clones, under 90% being singletons. The sequencing sample was made of peripheral blood. The receptors stem from a man in his sixties with acute or convalescent COVID-19.

In this sample, this clone is medium-sized. This chain uses TRBV9 with TRBJ2-2, with unresolved D. V lost 3 bases, J lost 6 bases, and 6 bases lay in between. This CDR3 is built from 12 residues. Germline-derived CDR1 and CDR2 are SGDLS and YYNGEE. The DNA for the CDR3 is TGTGCCAGCAGCGCCATTCCCGGGGAGCTGTTTTTT. This gives the protein CASSAIPGELFF.

V usage is TRBV27 and J usage is TRBJ2-5; 14 nucleotides line up with TRBD2. In germline, CDR1 is MNHEY, CDR2 SMNVEV (reference sequence). The CDR3 covers 16 residues. With V trimmed by 5 bases and J by 5 bases, 7 bases remained unmatched. CDR3 protein: CASSQGLAGVQETQYF. For the CDR3, the DNA is TGTGCCAGCAGTCAGGGACTAGCGGGAGTTCAGGAGACCCAGTACTTC.

The chain couples TRBV4-1 to TRBJ1-1; D gene unclear. Looked up from germline, CDR1 is MGHRA and CDR2 is YSYEKL. V was pared by 0 bases and J by 5 bases, with 10 bases between. The CDR3 covers 14 residues. The chain's CDR3 is CASSQESLYTEAFF. The CDR3 DNA reads as TGCGCCAGCAGCCAAGAGTCCCTATATACTGAAGCTTTCTTT.

This clone was found a few times. This chain joins TRBV4-3 and TRBJ1-3; a possible D gene is TRBD1 (5 bases). With 1 base removed from V and 8 bases from J, the gap between germline ends came to 9 bases. This CDR3 spans 13 amino acids. Germline lookup yields CDR1 LGHNA and CDR2 YSLEER. The CDR3 DNA is TGCGCCAGCAGCCAAGTAGGAGGGGACACCATATATTTT. Residues: CASSQVGGDTIYF.

The chain couples TRBV9 to TRBJ2-3, with a possible D match to TRBD1 (6 bases). The V gene lost 5 bases and the J gene lost 2 bases, with 15 bases spanning the gap. This CDR3 spans 15 amino acids. The germline gives CDR1 SGDLS, CDR2 YYNGEE. As DNA, the CDR3 is TGTGCCAGCAGACCCGGGACAACTAACACAGATACGCAGTATTTT. Amino acid sequence: CASRPGTTNTDTQYF.

J is TRBJ2-2 and V is TRBV7-2, with D tentatively TRBD2 (5 bases). Looked up from germline, CDR1 is SGHTA and CDR2 is FQGNSA. This CDR3 has 15 amino acids. Trimming took 1 base from V and 3 from J, leaving 9 bases between them. The chain's CDR3 is CASSLVARDTGELFF. CDR3 DNA: TGTGCCAGCAGCTTAGTTGCGAGGGACACCGGGGAGCTGTTTTTT.

The genes are TRBV7-8 and TRBJ1-5, with 7 bases identical to TRBD1. V shed 3 bases, J shed 6 bases, and the junction held 11 bases outside the gene matches. The CDR3 is 16 residues long. Germline V gene sequence: CDR1 SGHVS, CDR2 FQNEAQ. This CDR3 is CASSFAGTGDGQPQHF. CDR3 DNA sequence: TGTGCCAGCAGCTTCGCAGGCACAGGGGACGGTCAGCCCCAGCATTTT.

Comment on this clone: In the same sample, other DNA sequences code for this CDR3. The CDR3 DNA follows: TGTGCCACCAGCAGGGACAGTAATTCACCCCTCCACTTT. Translating gives CATSRDSNSPLHF. This chain uses TRBV15 with TRBJ1-6, with a weak D call TRBD1 (6 bases). The CDR3 loop spans 13 amino acids. V was trimmed by 3 bases and J by 6 bases, leaving 6 bases between them. From germline, CDR1 is LNHNV and CDR2 YYDKDF (reference sequence).

The J gene is TRBJ1-1, the V gene TRBV7-9, with 7 bases that match TRBD1. The CDR3 covers 14 residues. V was clipped by 8 bases and J by 2 bases; unmatched bases: 8. Germline loops: CDR1 SEHNR, CDR2 FQNEAQ (reference sequence). The CDR3 spells CASSTGTVNTEAFF. The CDR3 DNA reads as TGTGCCAGCTCCACCGGGACAGTAAACACTGAAGCTTTCTTT.

The chain joins TRBV6-5 to TRBJ1-3; 7 bases match TRBD1. Germline CDR1 is MNHEY and CDR2 is SVGAGI. The CDR3 covers 16 residues. The V segment lost 2 bases and the J segment 0 bases; nucleotides outside the gene matches: 4. The CDR3 protein is CASSYGDRDSGNTIYF. In DNA, the CDR3 is TGTGCCAGCAGTTACGGAGACAGGGACTCTGGAAACACCATATATTTT.

The chain links TRBV11-3 to TRBJ2-1; TRBD2 agrees at 12 bases. Per germline, CDR1 SGHNT and CDR2 YENEEA. This CDR3 is built from 16 residues. After removal of 0 bases from V and 7 bases from J, the junction contained 4 bases not matched to a gene. DNA of the CDR3: TGTGCCAGCAGCTTAGAAGGTACTAGCGGGAGGAATGAGCAGTTCTTC. Amino acids: CASSLEGTSGRNEQFF.

The chain uses TRBV6-5 and TRBJ2-3; 10 bases align to TRBD2. The length of the CDR3 is 15 residues. Germline lookup yields CDR1 MNHEY and CDR2 SVGAGI. Trimming at V came to 5 bases and at J to 5 bases, leaving 7 bases not matched to a gene. The CDR3 loop is CASSRSGGAGDTQYF. The CDR3, as DNA: TGTGCCAGCAGTCGAAGCGGGGGGGCTGGAGATACGCAGTATTTT.

V usage is TRBV30 and J usage is TRBJ2-7; 13 bases line up with TRBD2. The CDR3 totals 13 residues. After removal of 4 bases from V and 4 bases from J, the junction contained 1 base not matched to a gene. Looked up from germline, CDR1 is GTSNPN and CDR2 is SVGIG (reference sequence). The CDR3 sequence: CAWILAGGYEQYF. The CDR3 DNA follows: TGTGCCTGGATACTAGCGGGAGGGTACGAGCAGTACTTC.

This chain links TRBV6-5 with TRBJ1-6; D is unresolved. The CDR3 sequence is 16 residues long. Trimming removed 0 bases at V and 7 bases at J, with 13 bases between. The V gene's germline CDR1 is MNHEY and CDR2 SVGAGI. The CDR3 loop reads CASSYSTGVSNSPLHF. As DNA, the CDR3 is TGTGCCAGCAGTTACTCGACCGGGGTATCCAATTCACCCCTCCACTTT.